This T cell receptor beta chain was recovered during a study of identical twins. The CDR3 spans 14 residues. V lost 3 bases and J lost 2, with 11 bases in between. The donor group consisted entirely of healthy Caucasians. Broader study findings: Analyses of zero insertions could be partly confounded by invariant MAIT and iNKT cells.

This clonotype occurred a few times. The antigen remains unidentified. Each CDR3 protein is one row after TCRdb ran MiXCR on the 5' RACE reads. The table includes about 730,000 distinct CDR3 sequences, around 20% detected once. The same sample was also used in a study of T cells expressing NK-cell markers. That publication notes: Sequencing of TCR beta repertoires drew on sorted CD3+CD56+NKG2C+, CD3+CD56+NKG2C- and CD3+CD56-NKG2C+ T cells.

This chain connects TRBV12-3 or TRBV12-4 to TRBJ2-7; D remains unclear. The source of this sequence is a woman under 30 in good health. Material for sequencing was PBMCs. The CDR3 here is CASSFDRQAYEQYF. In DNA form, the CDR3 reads TGTGCCAGCAGTTTCGATAGGCAAGCCTACGAGCAGTACTTC.